This entry is about one TCR beta chain. The source of the sample is a study of CD8+ T cells in alopecia areata. Documented treatment: oral pan-JAK inhibitor, 5-10 mg twice daily. Sequencing templates came from extracted RNA that was reverse transcribed into cDNA. Only in-frame clones appear in the TCRdb table, and some are missing; sequencing was by immunoSEQ multiplex PCR. The repertoire holds about 200,000 clones, around three fifths seen once, with approximately 1% in the top ten. CDR3 length: 14 residues. CDR1 SGHDT and CDR2 YYEEEE come from the germline V gene. The trim removed 4 bases at V and 6 bases at J, leaving 4 bases unmatched.

The chain links TRBV5-6 to TRBJ2-2, with 9 bases matching TRBD1. The starting material was CD4+ T cells sorted from blood, obtained at week 24, from a patient treated with tofacitinib. This receptor was obtained from a human donor with alopecia areata. The CDR3 coding sequence is TGTGCCAGCAGCCCACAGGGGGCATCCGGGGAGCTGTTTTTT. Residues: CASSPQGASGELFF.